The clone carrying this TCR beta chain was counted a single time. The authors' processing: Amplification of reference gene primers was used by the study to estimate nucleated cell counts. Profiled with immunoSEQ multiplex PCR; TCRdb holds only in-frame clones, not every one. D and trimming were read from the DNA, whereas the V and J calls and clone size are those reported in that table. The repertoire consists of more than 45,000 clones, with approximately 86% occurring once and the leading ten covering roughly 8%. This specimen comes from a study of blood T cell repertoires in COVID-19. Study information: The United States, Italy and Spain supplied acute and convalescent COVID-19 samples. PBMCs, B-cell-depleted T cells, or T cells were the source of the cDNA or gDNA that made up the material.

The CDR3 has 17 residues. Per germline, CDR1 SGHTA and CDR2 FQGNSA. V was shortened by 1 base and J by 3 bases, with 16 bases between the two germline ends. V gene TRBV7-2 combines with J gene TRBJ2-1, with D perhaps matching TRBD2 (6 bases). What was sequenced was peripheral blood. This sequence originates from an elderly man in a cohort sampled during active COVID-19. In DNA form, the CDR3 reads TGTGCCAGCAGCTTAGTTACGGGGACTCTTGGCTACAATGAGCAGTTCTTC. Translating it yields CASSLVTGTLGYNEQFF.